This T cell receptor (beta chain) was captured by sequencing in a study of shared clonotypes between healthy human individuals. A remark on this clone: Antigen unknown.

General study points: The rarefaction results pointed to incomplete sorted-subset sequencing despite large depth.

V lost 4 bases, J lost 6 bases, and 15 bases stayed unmatched. The CDR3 spans 18 residues. Looked up from germline, CDR1 is MGHRA and CDR2 is YSYEKL. Healthy and HIV-negative, the adult donors had no recent acute infections or vaccinations. Authors' processing steps: For the immunoSEQ data, sequences were junction-only without quality scores, so filtering differed. Sequenced by immunoSEQ multiplex PCR; TCRdb stores in-frame clones only, minus some. From that table come the V and J calls and clone size; the DNA was used to work out D and trimming. The sample records 2,500,000 or so clones, approximately 90% being singletons.

This TCR was recovered from a man in his late teens or twenties in good health. This chain connects TRBV4-1 to TRBJ2-3, with 11 positions matching TRBD1. What was sequenced was naive CD4+ T cells sorted from blood. Subset: CD45RA+ positively selected. CDR3 protein: CASSRPPGQGGPSDTQYF. The CDR3 DNA reads TGCGCCAGCAGCCGGCCCCCGGGACAGGGGGGGCCAAGTGATACGCAGTATTTT.